The 26 T cell receptor beta chains presented below share a single source sample, sequenced in a study of radiotherapy plus CTLA-4 blockade in lung cancer. The method was immunoSEQ multiplex PCR; TCRdb's version includes in-frame clones alone and lacks a portion of them. The profile shows some 66,000 clones, around 81% of them singletons. The specimen was peripheral blood, collected from a patient treated with radiotherapy plus ipilimumab. Receptor source: a human donor with non-small cell lung cancer who had a partial response to radiotherapy plus ipilimumab.

This clone was observed a few times. The V call is TRBV6-5, the J call TRBJ1-1; D possibly corresponds to TRBD1 (6 bases). V gave up 4 bases and J gave up 4 bases, with 19 bases separating them. The germline V gene has CDR1 MNHEY and CDR2 SVGAGI. CDR3 length equals 16 residues. CDR3 nucleotides: TGTGCCAGCAGTTCGGAGCCTGGGGGCCGGGGCACTGAAGCTTTCTTT. Translated, it gives CASSSEPGGRGTEAFF.

The V gene is TRBV7-8, the J gene TRBJ2-7, with a possible D match to TRBD1 (6 bases). Germline V gives CDR1 SGHVS, CDR2 FQNEAQ. V lost 4 bases and J 3 bases, leaving 19 bases between the germline ends. CDR3 size: 16 residues. The CDR3: CASSSPGSGENYEQYF. CDR3 in DNA: TGTGCCAGCAGCTCCCCCGGGTCAGGGGAAAACTACGAGCAGTACTTC.

The rearrangement uses TRBV2 and TRBJ2-7; a weak D match, TRBD1 (5 bases). The CDR3 sequence is 17 residues long. The V and J ends lost 4 bases and 1 base respectively, with 20 bases between them. Germline V gene sequence: CDR1 SNHLY, CDR2 FYNNEI. The CDR3 loop reads CASSAGVGRKGSYEQYF. The CDR3 bases are TGTGCCAGCAGTGCAGGTGTGGGGCGCAAGGGTTCCTACGAGCAGTACTTC.

The chain combines TRBV6-6 with TRBJ2-7; 7 nucleotides agree with TRBD1. Germline assignment: CDR1 MNHNY and CDR2 SVGAGI (reference sequence). J was trimmed by 1 base and V by 5 bases; bases with no gene match: 5. The CDR3 covers 14 residues. CDR3 DNA: TGTGCCAGCAGTCGACGGGACAGATCCTACGAGCAGTACTTC. This gives the protein CASSRRDRSYEQYF.

This chain connects TRBV5-1 to TRBJ2-7; 9 bases match TRBD2. The CDR3 is 16 residues long. The germline V gene has CDR1 SGHRS and CDR2 YFSETQ. V was pared by 0 bases and J by 6 bases, with 10 bases of the junction left unmatched. The CDR3 here is CASSLAPLAGEREQYF. DNA for the CDR3: TGCGCCAGCAGCTTGGCCCCGTTAGCGGGAGAGCGCGAGCAGTACTTC. Full variable domain (rest looked up from reference TRBV5-1 and TRBJ2-7): KAGVTQTPRYLIKTRGQQVTLSCSPISGHRSVSWYQQTPGQGLQFLFEYFSETQRNKGNFPGRFSGRQFSNSRSEMNVSTLELGDSALYLCASSLAPLAGEREQYFGPGTRLTVT.

This rearrangement joins TRBV12-5 to TRBJ2-1; no reliable D call. The CDR3 totals 17 residues. V was shortened by 0 bases and J by 2 bases, with 14 bases between the two germline ends. Germline V gene data show CDR1 as LGHNT and CDR2 as FRNRAP. The CDR3 nucleotides are TGTGCTAGTGGTTTGGTACGTGACGGGTTAACCTACAATGAGCAGTTCTTC. Its translation is CASGLVRDGLTYNEQFF.

The chain links TRBV10-3 to TRBJ2-2; 14 nucleotides agree with TRBD2. The CDR3 is 15 amino acids. V was pared by 4 bases and J by 5 bases, with 0 bases of the junction left unmatched. Looked up from germline, CDR1 is ENHRY and CDR2 is SYGVKD. Written as DNA, the CDR3 is TGTGCCATCAGTGGGACTAGCGGGAGGACCGGGGAGCTGTTTTTT. It yields the protein CAISGTSGRTGELFF.

The chain couples TRBV27 to TRBJ1-5; D gene ambiguous. CDR3 length: 13 residues. V dropped 6 bases and J dropped 5 bases, with 11 bases sitting between them. The germline V gene encodes CDR1 MNHEY and CDR2 SMNVEV (reference sequence). The CDR3 DNA is TGTGCCAGCAGCTGGAGGAGAGATCAGCCCCAGCATTTT. Translation gives CASSWRRDQPQHF.

The chain uses TRBV5-1 and TRBJ1-4, with D perhaps matching TRBD1 (5 bases). Trimming pared 0 bases from V and 7 bases from J, leaving 10 bases between. This CDR3 comprises 14 residues. Germline values: CDR1 SGHRS, CDR2 YFSETQ. The CDR3: CASSLGDSGEKLFF. CDR3 sequence (DNA): TGCGCCAGCAGCTTGGGTGACAGTGGTGAAAAACTGTTTTTT.

The rearrangement joins TRBV9 to TRBJ2-7; 10 bases map to TRBD2. Germline V gives CDR1 SGDLS, CDR2 YYNGEE. Unmatched junction bases numbered 4, after V lost 1 base and J lost 6 bases. The CDR3 totals 14 residues. In DNA form, the CDR3 reads TGTGCCAGCAGCGTACTAGCGGGAGACGGCGAGCAGTACTTC. Protein product: CASSVLAGDGEQYF.

The chain uses TRBV5-4 and TRBJ2-3, with TRBD2 matching over 9 bases. Germline CDR1 reads SGHNT; CDR2 reads YYREEE (reference sequence). This CDR3 is built from 16 residues. V was pared by 4 bases and J by 0 bases, with 6 bases of the junction left unmatched. Here the CDR3 reads CASSLPGTSSTDTQYF. CDR3 bases: TGTGCCAGCAGCCTACCAGGGACTAGCAGCACAGATACGCAGTATTTT. Full variable domain (outside the CDR3, taken from reference TRBV5-4 and TRBJ2-3): ETGVTQSPTHLIKTRGQQVTLRCSSQSGHNTVSWYQQALGQGPQFIFQYYREEENGRGNFPPRFSGLQFPNYSSELNVNALELDDSALYLCASSLPGTSSTDTQYFGPGTRLTVL.

This clone was observed a few times. The V gene is TRBV27, the J gene TRBJ2-3; TRBD2 matches 12 bases. Trimming at V came to 6 bases and at J to 5 bases, leaving 6 bases not matched to a gene. CDR1 and CDR2 (germline): MNHEY, SMNVEV (reference sequence). The CDR3 has 15 amino acids. CDR3 residues: CASRTTSGSVDTQYF. CDR3 DNA: TGTGCCAGCAGGACGACTAGCGGGAGTGTAGATACGCAGTATTTT.

This chain uses TRBV6-1 with TRBJ1-5, with D maybe TRBD1 (6 bases). The CDR3 is 16 amino acids. Trimming removed 4 bases from V and 6 bases from J, with 19 bases in between. Germline lookup yields CDR1 MNHNS and CDR2 SASEGT. CDR3 sequence reads: CASSARGAQVGQPQHF. The CDR3 DNA reads as TGTGCCAGCAGTGCTCGGGGGGCGCAGGTAGGTCAGCCCCAGCATTTT.

The gene calls are TRBV5-1 and TRBJ2-1; D remains unclear. V was shortened by 0 bases and J by 0 bases, with 7 bases between the two germline ends. The CDR3 is 15 residues long. The germline CDR1 and CDR2 sequences are SGHRS and YFSETQ. CDR3 region: CASSLEAGSYNEQFF. CDR3 bases: TGCGCCAGCAGCTTGGAGGCAGGCTCCTACAATGAGCAGTTCTTC.

The chain links TRBV4-1 to TRBJ2-2; D is possibly TRBD1 (6 bases). Germline V CDR1 and CDR2: MGHRA, YSYEKL. The CDR3 has 17 amino acids. V gave up 4 bases and J gave up 2 bases, with 17 bases separating them. The DNA for the CDR3 is TGCGCCAGCAGCCGGTTGGGGGCTCCTGGAAACACCGGGGAGCTGTTTTTT. Protein sequence: CASSRLGAPGNTGELFF.

The chain is built from TRBV5-5 and TRBJ2-7; weak D call: TRBD1 (6 bases). CDR1 and CDR2 (germline): SGHKS, YYEKEE (reference sequence). The V end was cut by 2 bases, the J end by 3 bases, with 9 bases between. The CDR3 loop spans 13 amino acids. In DNA, the CDR3 is TGTGCCAGCAGCTTAAGGACAGTCTACGAGCAGTACTTC. Amino acid sequence: CASSLRTVYEQYF. The full variable domain, rest sourced from reference TRBV5-5 and TRBJ2-7, is DAGVTQSPTHLIKTRGQQVTLRCSPISGHKSVSWYQQVLGQGPQFIFQYYEKEERGRGNFPDRFSARQFPNYSSELNVNALLLGDSALYLCASSLRTVYEQYFGPGTRLTVT.

This clone was detected a few times. The chain recombines TRBV30 with TRBJ1-4; tentative D call: TRBD1 (6 bases). Germline V gene sequence: CDR1 GTSNPN, CDR2 SVGIG (reference sequence). Trimming shortened V by 4 bases and J by 7 bases, and 13 bases separated the two germline ends. This CDR3 comprises 13 residues. CDR3 DNA: TGTGCCTGGAACAGGGTCCCAGGTGAAAAACTGTTTTTT. It yields the protein CAWNRVPGEKLFF.

The V and J genes are TRBV11-2 and TRBJ2-5; maybe TRBD1 (6 bases). The CDR3 totals 15 residues. V lost 5 bases to trimming and J lost 3 bases, with 16 bases between them. Germline assignment: CDR1 SGHAT and CDR2 FQNNGV. CDR3 loop: CASSQGHVGEETQYF. The CDR3 region has the DNA TGTGCCAGCAGCCAGGGACATGTCGGGGAAGAGACCCAGTACTTC.

This clone was detected only once. The chain is built from TRBV28 and TRBJ2-2, with D perhaps matching TRBD2 (6 bases). The CDR3 extends over 14 amino acids. Trimming stripped 7 bases from V and 2 bases from J, with 11 bases between. Germline-derived CDR1 and CDR2 are MDHEN and SYDVKM. The CDR3 bases are TGTGCCAGCATTAGGGACTTTAACACCGGGGAGCTGTTTTTT. Translated, it gives CASIRDFNTGELFF.

This clone was seen once. The chain recombines TRBV28 with TRBJ1-3; no firm D call. Germline-derived CDR1 and CDR2 are MDHEN and SYDVKM. The V gene lost 10 bases and the J gene lost 7 bases, with 26 bases spanning the gap. The CDR3 contains 16 residues. CDR3 DNA sequence: TGTGCCACCGAAGGGCGACTACAAGGCAGTGGGAACACCATATATTTT. Translated: CATEGRLQGSGNTIYF.

This clone was counted a few times. The chain is built from TRBV28 and TRBJ2-5; unclear D gene. The end of the DNA aligns better with TRBJ2-7, so the J call may be wrong. Germline V gene data show CDR1 as MDHEN and CDR2 as SYDVKM. The CDR3 covers 14 residues. The CDR3 loop is CASNSDWNTNEQYF. Here the CDR3 DNA reads TGTGCCAGCAATTCCGATTGGAACACTAACGAGCAGTACTTC.

The chain couples TRBV28 to TRBJ2-7; no clear D. This CDR3 contains 13 residues. Germline assignment: CDR1 MDHEN and CDR2 SYDVKM. V was pared by 3 bases and J by 2 bases, with 8 bases between. CDR3 loop: CASSFLRAYEQYF. In nucleotides, the CDR3 is TGTGCCAGCAGTTTCCTCCGGGCCTACGAGCAGTACTTC.

About this clone: This specimen includes other DNA sequences encoding the same CDR3. This chain joins TRBV7-3 and TRBJ2-3; tentative D call: TRBD1 (5 bases). Trimming stripped 5 bases from V and 6 bases from J, with 9 bases between. The CDR3 extends over 12 amino acids. Germline CDR1 SGHTA, CDR2 FQGTGA. The CDR3 sequence is CASSLKGDTQYF. DNA of the CDR3: TGTGCCAGCAGCCTAAAGGGGGATACGCAGTATTTT.

Note on this clone: The same CDR3 arises from other DNA sequences in this sample as well. The V gene is TRBV6-4, the J gene TRBJ2-2, with D perhaps matching TRBD1 (5 bases). Germline lookup yields CDR1 MRHNA and CDR2 SNTAGT. Trimming pared 6 bases from V and 4 bases from J, leaving 12 bases between. The CDR3 runs 14 residues. CDR3 amino acids: CASREQGGTGELFF. CDR3 coding DNA: TGTGCCAGCAGAGAGCAGGGTGGCACCGGGGAGCTGTTTTTT.

J is TRBJ2-5 and V is TRBV5-1, with 7 bases that match TRBD2. CDR3 size: 16 residues. Germline-derived CDR1 and CDR2 are SGHRS and YFSETQ. The junction had 9 bases not matched to a gene; V was cut back by 0 bases and J by 4 bases. The CDR3 coding sequence is TGCGCCAGCAGCTTGGCCCGGAGAAGCGGGGCAGAGACCCAGTACTTC. Translation gives CASSLARRSGAETQYF.

This clone was counted a single time. J is TRBJ2-7 and V is TRBV11-2; 8 bases align to TRBD2. Germline CDR1 SGHAT, CDR2 FQNNGV. With V trimmed by 0 bases and J by 3 bases, 10 bases remained unmatched. The CDR3 runs 17 residues. CDR3 DNA sequence: TGTGCCAGCAGCTTAGAGCCGGGAGGGGGAGAATTCTACGAGCAGTACTTC. Translating gives CASSLEPGGGEFYEQYF.